The TCR beta chain described here comes from a study of blood T cell repertoires in COVID-19 (dated by TCRdb to the early 2020s). Describing the broader study: The collaborator samples originated in the United States, Italy and Spain and spanned the acute and convalescent phases of COVID-19. The material from the prospective study consisted of cDNA or gDNA derived from T cells, B-cell-depleted T cells, or PBMCs. Subjects who had been exposed to COVID-19, were actively infected with it, or had recovered from it provided the deeply sampled blood TCRbeta repertoires that made up the dataset. The repertoires were made available in a free public database intended to serve as a resource for research on the immune response to SARS-CoV-2. The samples were drawn from the first 160 participants of the ongoing ImmuneRACE study and from 950 to 1,500 subjects provided by 6 global collaborators. Nearly every sample came with metadata listing a de-identified subject ID, COVID-19 status, age in years and sex. Where available, HLA class I and class II types were obtained from metadata supplied by the sample provider rather than from assay-based typing.

Another Seattle source contributed samples from volunteer blood donors who had recovered from COVID-19. The collaborating institutions used their own protocols to collect whole blood in K2EDTA tubes. For TCRbeta analysis, collaborators shipped samples in one of three forms: frozen whole blood, isolated PBMCs, or DNA extracted from either of those sample types. As for this clone: The clone's antigen remains unknown. No clone much larger than this one lies a single base away; base qualities are absent.

Overall study outcomes, separate from this receptor: How much clinical and demographic metadata was included differed by source and by participant, and the metadata was provided uncurated.

From the cysteine up to the phenylalanine, the CDR3 has a length of 15 residues. The kept DNA is CDR3 alone, 45 bases in frame from the first base. At the junction V is shortened by 4 bases and J by 4 bases, with 15 bases in between. As encoded in the germline V gene, CDR1 is SGHRS while CDR2 is YFSETQ. TCRbeta CDR3 regions were amplified from genomic DNA using the immunoSEQ Assay, a bias-controlled multiplex PCR. Processing in the source paper ran as follows. Nucleated cell counts per sample were estimated from amplification of reference gene primers within the assay. Sequence reads were collapsed and filtered to measure the absolute abundance of every unique TCRbeta CDR3 rearrangement. For each sample, productive Simpson clonality was calculated as the square root of Simpson's diversity index across productive rearrangements. TCRdb took over this immuneACCESS table, retaining in-frame rearrangements with V and J assigned. Such tables are incomplete; in checked studies, under half of the missing clones stem from an unresolved V gene, and the remainder is unexplained. The DNA gave D and trimming, while V, J and clone size come from that table. This sample lists 200,000 to 300,000 clones; around 87% were detected once. Approximately 1.5% of the sample is held by the ten biggest clonotypes.

This receptor chain uses TRBV5-1 and TRBJ1-3, with no D gene named confidently. Sequencing input: peripheral blood. This receptor was obtained from a woman in her thirties or forties who had recovered from COVID-19. The DNA sequence is as follows: TGCGCCAGCAGCCTTATCAGCGGGGAAGGAAACACCATATATTTT. Its coded protein is CASSLISGEGNTIYF.